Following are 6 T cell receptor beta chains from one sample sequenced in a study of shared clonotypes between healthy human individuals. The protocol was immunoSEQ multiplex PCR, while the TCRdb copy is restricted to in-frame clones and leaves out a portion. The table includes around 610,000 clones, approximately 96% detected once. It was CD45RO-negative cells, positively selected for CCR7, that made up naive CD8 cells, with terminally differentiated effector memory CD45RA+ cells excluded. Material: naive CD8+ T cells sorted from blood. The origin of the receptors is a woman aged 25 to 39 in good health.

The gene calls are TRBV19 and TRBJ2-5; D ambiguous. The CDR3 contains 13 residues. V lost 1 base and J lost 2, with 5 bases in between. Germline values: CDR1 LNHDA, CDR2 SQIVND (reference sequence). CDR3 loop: CASSIVLQETQYF. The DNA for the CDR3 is TGTGCCAGTAGTATAGTTCTGCAAGAGACCCAGTACTTC.

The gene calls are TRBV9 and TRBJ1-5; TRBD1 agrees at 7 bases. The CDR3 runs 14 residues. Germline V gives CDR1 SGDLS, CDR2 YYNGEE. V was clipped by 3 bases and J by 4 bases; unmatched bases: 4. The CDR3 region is CASSAGGGNQPQHF. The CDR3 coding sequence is TGTGCCAGCAGCGCAGGGGGGGGAAATCAGCCCCAGCATTTT.

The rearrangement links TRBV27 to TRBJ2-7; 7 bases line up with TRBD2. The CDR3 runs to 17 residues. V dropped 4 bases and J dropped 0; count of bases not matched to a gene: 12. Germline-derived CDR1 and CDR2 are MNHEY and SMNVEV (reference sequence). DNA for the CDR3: TGTGCCAGCAGTTCACCCACGGCGCGCGGGAGCTCCTACGAGCAGTACTTC. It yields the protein CASSSPTARGSSYEQYF.

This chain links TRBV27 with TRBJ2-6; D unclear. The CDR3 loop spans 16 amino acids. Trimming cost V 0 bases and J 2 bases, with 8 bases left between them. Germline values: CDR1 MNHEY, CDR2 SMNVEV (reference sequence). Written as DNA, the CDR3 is TGTGCCAGCAGTTTATCAGTGGGGACTGGGGCCAACGTCCTGACTTTC. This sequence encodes CASSLSVGTGANVLTF. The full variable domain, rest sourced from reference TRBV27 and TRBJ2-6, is EAQVTQNPRYLITVTGKKLTVTCSQNMNHEYMSWYRQDPGLGLRQIYYSMNVEVTDKGDVPEGYKVSRKEKRNFPLILESPSPNQTSLYFCASSLSVGTGANVLTFGAGSRLTVL.

This chain's CDR3 is CASSEEWVMEGAFF. The CDR3 DNA follows: TGTGCCAGCAGTGAAGAGTGGGTCATGGAGGGAGCTTTCTTT. The J gene is TRBJ1-1, the V gene TRBV2; D ambiguous. Between the trimmed V and J ends, which lost 1 base and 10 bases, there was a span of 16 bases. The CDR3 runs 14 residues. Germline V gene data show CDR1 as SNHLY and CDR2 as FYNNEI.

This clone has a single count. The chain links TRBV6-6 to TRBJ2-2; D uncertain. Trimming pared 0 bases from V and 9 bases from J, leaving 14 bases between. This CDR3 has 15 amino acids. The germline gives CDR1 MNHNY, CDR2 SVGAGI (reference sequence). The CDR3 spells CASSYSMDATRELFF. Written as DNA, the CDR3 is TGTGCCAGCAGTTACTCGATGGACGCGACCAGGGAGCTGTTTTTT.